This T cell receptor beta chain is from a study of tissue T cells after allogeneic stem cell transplantation. Across the study: Pathologist review favored tissue samples showing histologically apparent lymphocytes. Study-wide results and limits: Sampling depth was limited, and the cohort was small and clinically varied.

V lost 1 base and J 6 bases, leaving 23 bases between the germline ends. The CDR3 consists of 19 residues. CDR1 and CDR2 (germline): SGHKS, YYEKEE (reference sequence). Concerning this clone itself: Its target is not known.

TCRdb's table, derived via immunoSEQ multiplex PCR, lists solely in-frame clones and lacks some. The sample includes several thousand clones, just under 70% of them seen just once. Retrospectively chosen non-transplant comparators had other cancers and at least five gastrointestinal samples, without known gastrointestinal disease. The sample here was tissue from the stomach, taken at autopsy. The chain carries TRBV5-5 and TRBJ1-6, with D maybe TRBD1 (5 bases). The TCR was taken from a woman aged 18-55 years with breast cancer. Written as DNA, the CDR3 is TGTGCCAGCAGCTTGTCAGCTCCCATGGAGGGGTCTTTTAATTCACCCCTCCACTTT. Amino acids: CASSLSAPMEGSFNSPLHF.